The 20 T cell receptor beta chains below come from one sample, sequenced in a study of cytomegalovirus exposure and HLA in healthy donors. Primers: 60 Vbeta forward and 13 Jbeta reverse. Sequencing was performed with immunoSEQ multiplex PCR; in TCRdb, only in-frame clones are kept and a portion is missing. The sample lists just over 150,000 clones, around nine tenths seen once, with roughly 1.9% in the top ten. Sequencing input: PBMCs. These receptors were taken from a woman aged 18-29 years in good health and CMV-seronegative.

V and J are TRBV6-1 and TRBJ1-2; perhaps TRBD1 as D (5 bases). From germline, CDR1 is MNHNS and CDR2 SASEGT. The ends were cut back, 1 base at V and 8 bases at J, with 11 bases in the middle. There are 13 residues in the CDR3. The CDR3 region has the DNA TGTGCCAGCAGTGAAGAATGGGCAGGGGGCTACACCTTC. Its protein product is CASSEEWAGGYTF.

This chain links TRBV28 with TRBJ2-7; 10 bases line up with TRBD1. J gave up 0 bases and V 2 bases, and 4 bases lay outside the gene matches. The CDR3 loop spans 16 amino acids. Germline-derived CDR1 and CDR2 are MDHEN and SYDVKM. In nucleotides, the CDR3 is TGTGCCAGCAGTTTAGGGGACAGGGGCACCTCCTACGAGCAGTACTTC. This gives the protein CASSLGDRGTSYEQYF.

The chain employs TRBV6-1 and TRBJ1-6; no reliable D call. Trimming took 6 bases from V and 14 from J, leaving 11 bases between them. CDR1 and CDR2 from the germline V gene are MNHNS and SASEGT. CDR3 length: 11 amino acids. The CDR3 DNA reads TGTGCCAGCAGAGAGGAACCCTCCCTCCACTTT. This encodes CASREEPSLHF.

V usage is TRBV6-1 and J usage is TRBJ2-7; 8 bases align to TRBD1. The V gene end was trimmed by 2 bases and the J gene end by 5 bases; junction bases not matched to a gene: 14. Germline V gene sequence: CDR1 MNHNS, CDR2 SASEGT. CDR3 size: 17 residues. The CDR3 sequence: CASSERVRGPFPHEQYF. The CDR3, as DNA: TGTGCCAGCAGTGAAAGGGTCAGGGGGCCTTTTCCTCACGAGCAGTACTTC.

The CDR3, as DNA: TGTGCCAGCAGTTTGCGCGGGGGAGGGGAGACCCAGTACTTC. Translation: CASSLRGGGETQYF. This rearrangement joins TRBV28 to TRBJ2-5; 7 nucleotides line up with TRBD2. V shed 3 bases, J shed 5 bases, and the junction held 6 bases outside the gene matches. CDR1 is MDHEN and CDR2 is SYDVKM in the germline V gene. The CDR3 is made up of 14 amino acids.

This chain connects TRBV13 to TRBJ2-5; D uncertain. CDR1 and CDR2 from the germline V gene are PRHDT and FYEKMQ (reference sequence). V was pared by 0 bases and J by 4 bases, with 9 bases between. CDR3 length: 14 amino acids. For the CDR3, the DNA is TGTGCCAGCAGCTTAGGTAGCAGTGGAGAGACCCAGTACTTC. Its protein product is CASSLGSSGETQYF. The whole variable domain, filled in from reference TRBV13 and TRBJ2-5, reads AAGVIQSPRHLIKEKRETATLKCYPIPRHDTVYWYQQGPGQDPQFLISFYEKMQSDKGSIPDRFSAQQFSDYHSELNMSSLELGDSALYFCASSLGSSGETQYFGPGTRLLVL.

This chain uses TRBV6-5 with TRBJ2-7; TRBD1 matches at 8 bases. The CDR3 covers 14 residues. The V gene's germline CDR1 is MNHEY and CDR2 SVGAGI. The J segment lost 3 bases and the V segment lost 5 bases, leaving 6 bases of the junction unmatched. DNA for the CDR3: TGTGCCAGCAGTGGGGGACAGGACTTCTACGAGCAGTACTTC. Amino acids: CASSGGQDFYEQYF.

The chain has TRBV7-9 and TRBJ2-1; 9 bases match TRBD1. The J segment lost 4 bases and the V segment lost 6 bases, leaving 10 bases of the junction unmatched. Germline CDR1 reads SEHNR; CDR2 reads FQNEAQ (reference sequence). The CDR3 covers 16 residues. The CDR3 sequence: CASRPTRGQGYNEQFF. The CDR3 DNA reads as TGTGCCAGCAGACCAACTAGGGGACAGGGTTACAATGAGCAGTTCTTC.

This clone appeared a single time. This same CDR3 is encoded by further DNA sequences in the sample. This chain connects TRBV5-1 to TRBJ2-3, with D possibly TRBD2 on 5 matching bases. Trimming took 2 bases from V and 3 from J, leaving 7 bases between them. This CDR3 comprises 13 residues. Germline lookup yields CDR1 SGHRS and CDR2 YFSETQ. This chain's CDR3 is CASSFTGTDTQYF. Here the CDR3 DNA reads TGCGCCAGCAGCTTTACGGGAACAGATACGCAGTATTTT.

The gene calls are TRBV7-7 and TRBJ2-3; 8 bases map to TRBD1. Germline lookup yields CDR1 SSHAT and CDR2 FNYEAQ (reference sequence). This CDR3 contains 15 residues. V trimming: 3 bases; J trimming: 6 bases; junction bases outside the gene matches: 8. The CDR3 DNA is TGTGCCAGCAGCTTTGGACAGGGCATTCGGGATACGCAGTATTTT. This sequence encodes CASSFGQGIRDTQYF.

V and J are TRBV10-3 and TRBJ1-4; 8 positions agree with TRBD1. The ends lost 10 bases at V and 4 bases at J; junction bases unmatched: 8. Germline CDR1 reads ENHRY; CDR2 reads SYGVKD. The CDR3 has 14 residues. CDR3: CASNTGGGNEKLFF. The CDR3, as DNA: TGTGCCAGTAATACAGGGGGAGGTAATGAAAAACTGTTTTTT.

The chain recombines TRBV27 with TRBJ2-1, with D possibly matching TRBD2 (6 bases). Germline V gives CDR1 MNHEY, CDR2 SMNVEV (reference sequence). This CDR3 comprises 14 residues. V was shortened by 4 bases and J by 3 bases, with 10 bases between the two germline ends. This chain's CDR3 is CASSSAGIYNEQFF. For the CDR3, the DNA is TGTGCCAGCAGTTCCGCGGGGATCTACAATGAGCAGTTCTTC.

This chain connects TRBV2 to TRBJ2-5; 8 bases line up with TRBD1. The CDR3 runs to 13 residues. The V segment lost 4 bases and the J segment 5 bases; nucleotides outside the gene matches: 3. Per the germline V gene, CDR1 is SNHLY and CDR2 is FYNNEI. The CDR3 spells CASSVDRVETQYF. DNA for the CDR3: TGTGCCAGCAGTGTGGACAGGGTGGAGACCCAGTACTTC.

This clone was recorded only once. The gene calls are TRBV2 and TRBJ2-1; 7 nucleotides agree with TRBD1. Germline V gene sequence: CDR1 SNHLY, CDR2 FYNNEI. The CDR3 contains 14 residues. The junction had 9 bases not matched to a gene; V was cut back by 6 bases and J by 7 bases. The CDR3 protein is CASRGLQGWNEQFF. DNA of the CDR3: TGTGCCAGCAGGGGGTTACAGGGGTGGAATGAGCAGTTCTTC.

V gene TRBV5-8 combines with J gene TRBJ2-3, with a tentative D call TRBD1 (5 bases). The V end was cut by 9 bases, the J end by 2 bases, with 16 bases between. Germline-derived CDR1 and CDR2 are SGHTS and YDEGEE. This CDR3 is built from 14 residues. Here the CDR3 DNA reads TGTGCCACGAAGGGGTACTACTCCACAGATACGCAGTATTTT. It yields the protein CATKGYYSTDTQYF. Variable domain in full (rest from reference TRBV5-8 and TRBJ2-3): EAGVTQSPTHLIKTRGQQATLRCSPISGHTSVYWYQQALGLGLQFLLWYDEGEERNRGNFPPRFSGRQFPNYSSELNVNALELEDSALYLCATKGYYSTDTQYFGPGTRLTVL.

The chain links TRBV19 to TRBJ2-1; possibly TRBD1 for D (5 bases). The CDR3 loop spans 15 amino acids. The V gene's germline CDR1 is LNHDA and CDR2 SQIVND (reference sequence). The V and J ends lost 6 bases and 4 bases respectively, with 16 bases between them. The CDR3 sequence is CASSWFKGIYNEQFF. The CDR3 bases are TGTGCCAGTAGCTGGTTTAAGGGGATTTACAATGAGCAGTTCTTC.

The rearrangement links TRBV7-9 to TRBJ2-7; 8 bases line up with TRBD1. Trimming cost V 4 bases and J 5 bases; bases outside gene matches: 7. There are 14 residues in the CDR3. The germline gives CDR1 SEHNR, CDR2 FQNEAQ (reference sequence). CDR3 in amino acids: CASSYDRGADEQYF. The CDR3 bases are TGTGCCAGCAGCTATGACAGGGGAGCGGACGAGCAGTACTTC.

This clone was seen once. The rearrangement uses TRBV27 and TRBJ1-2; no definite D call. The CDR3 runs to 14 residues. V lost 3 bases, J lost 4 bases, and 12 bases lay in between. CDR1 MNHEY and CDR2 SMNVEV come from the germline V gene (reference sequence). The CDR3 reads CASSLSDRLYGYTF. CDR3 DNA sequence: TGTGCCAGCAGTTTGTCAGACCGACTCTATGGCTACACCTTC.

To note about this clone: Different DNA sequences within this sample yield the same CDR3. The chain recombines TRBV11-3 with TRBJ1-1; 9 bases are shared with TRBD1. The CDR3 extends over 13 amino acids. Germline V gene sequence: CDR1 SGHNT, CDR2 YENEEA. Trimming cost V 6 bases and J 3 bases; bases outside gene matches: 2. The CDR3 DNA reads TGTGCCAGCAGTTGGACAGGGGACACTGAAGCTTTCTTT. Translated: CASSWTGDTEAFF.

The chain is built from TRBV28 and TRBJ2-5; D possibly corresponds to TRBD2 (6 bases). V was pared by 4 bases and J by 0 bases, with 12 bases between. Germline loops: CDR1 MDHEN, CDR2 SYDVKM. The length of the CDR3 is 15 residues. The CDR3 sequence: CASSSNRGYQETQYF. DNA for the CDR3: TGTGCCAGCAGTTCCAACCGGGGGTACCAAGAGACCCAGTACTTC.